The 16 T cell receptor beta chains presented below share a single source sample, sequenced in a study of identical twins. Via MiXCR, TCRdb re-called the 5' RACE reads, giving one row per CDR3 protein. The sample includes some 500,000 distinct CDR3 sequences, 13% to 15% of them seen just once. Separately, the same data were catalogued under a study of yellow fever vaccine responses in identical twins.

Sequencing input: CD4+ T cells sorted from blood. These receptor sequences come from a woman aged 18-30 years in good health.

A word on this clonotype: This may stem from a read error, because a much larger clone lies one nucleotide away. This chain links TRBV6-1 with TRBJ2-1; 11 nucleotides agree with TRBD2. The CDR3 covers 18 residues. CDR1 and CDR2 from the germline V gene are MNHNS and SASEGT. The CDR3 loop reads CVSSKQIRGTSGANEQFF. In DNA form, the CDR3 reads TGTGTCAGCAGTAAACAAATAAGAGGGACTAGCGGTGCTAATGAGCAGTTCTTC.

In regard to this clonotype: This sequence may be a read error, since a much larger clone differs from it by one base. The chain couples TRBV11-2 to TRBJ2-3; 12 nucleotides agree with TRBD2. The J segment lost 2 bases and the V segment lost 4 bases, leaving 1 base of the junction unmatched. This CDR3 is 15 amino acids long. Germline assignment: CDR1 SGHAT and CDR2 FQNNGV. The CDR3 DNA sequence: TGTGCCAGCAGCTCTAGCGGGAGGGACACAGATACGCAGTATTTT. Translated: CASSSSGRDTDTQYF.

This clonotype has a count of ten or more. This chain uses TRBV27 with TRBJ1-1; D is undetermined. The V end lost 2 bases, the J end lost 2 bases, and 9 bases lay between the germline ends. Germline-derived CDR1 and CDR2 are MNHEY and SMNVEV (reference sequence). The length of the CDR3 is 14 residues. CDR3 residues: CASSLGRFNTEAFF. CDR3 nucleotides: TGTGCCAGCAGTTTAGGGCGGTTTAACACTGAAGCTTTCTTT.

The chain couples TRBV7-2 to TRBJ1-1, with TRBD1 matching 8 bases. This CDR3 is built from 12 residues. Trimming cost V 4 bases and J 11 bases; bases outside gene matches: 6. From germline, CDR1 is SGHTA and CDR2 FQGNSA. CDR3 loop: CASSSDRERAFF. Here the CDR3 DNA reads TGTGCCAGCAGCTCGGACAGGGAGCGGGCTTTCTTT.

The chain has TRBV2 and TRBJ1-5, with 7 nucleotides matching TRBD1. J gave up 1 base and V 4 bases, and 7 bases lay outside the gene matches. The CDR3 totals 16 residues. Germline CDR1 reads SNHLY; CDR2 reads FYNNEI. Here the CDR3 reads CASSGDRALSNQPQHF. The CDR3 DNA reads as TGTGCCAGCAGTGGAGACAGGGCTCTAAGCAATCAGCCCCAGCATTTT.

Only a few counts were recorded for this clonotype. The chain couples TRBV4-3 to TRBJ1-1; D not resolved. The CDR3 runs to 14 residues. Germline lookup yields CDR1 LGHNA and CDR2 YSLEER. Trimming shortened V by 0 bases and J by 3 bases, and 8 bases separated the two germline ends. This chain's CDR3 is CASSQDGGHTEAFF. In DNA form, the CDR3 reads TGCGCCAGCAGCCAAGATGGAGGGCACACTGAAGCTTTCTTT.

This clonotype was counted once. The chain uses TRBV7-8 and TRBJ2-7; TRBD1 matches at 8 bases. Germline values: CDR1 SGHVS, CDR2 FQNEAQ. CDR3 length: 17 residues. After removal of 5 bases from V and 6 bases from J, the junction contained 18 bases not matched to a gene. The CDR3 is CASSRNRPGQGVAEQYF. CDR3 DNA: TGTGCCAGCAGCCGCAACCGCCCCGGACAGGGCGTTGCCGAGCAGTACTTC.

The rearrangement uses TRBV6-5 and TRBJ2-1; TRBD2 agrees at 12 bases. This CDR3 spans 16 amino acids. V shed 2 bases and J 9 bases; nucleotides not matched to a gene: 8. The germline V gene has CDR1 MNHEY and CDR2 SVGAGI. For the CDR3, the DNA is TGTGCCAGCAGTTACACGCTAGCGGGGGGGCCGGGTGAGCAGTTCTTC. Translation: CASSYTLAGGPGEQFF.

CDR3 in amino acids: CASRPLVGAGTGELFF. In nucleotides, the CDR3 is TGTGCCAGCAGGCCTCTAGTGGGGGCGGGCACCGGGGAGCTGTTTTTT. The chain joins TRBV27 to TRBJ2-2, with a tentative D call TRBD1 (6 bases). The ends were cut back, 6 bases at V and 4 bases at J, with 18 bases in the middle. Germline CDR1 reads MNHEY; CDR2 reads SMNVEV (reference sequence). This CDR3 spans 16 amino acids.

In its sample, this clonotype was seen a few times. The genes are TRBV3-1 and TRBJ1-2, with no clear D. V dropped 1 base and J dropped 0 bases, with 6 bases sitting between them. CDR1 is LGHDT, CDR2 YNNKEL, per germline (reference sequence). The CDR3 covers 14 residues. The CDR3 DNA is TGTGCCAGCAGCCAAGGGGAAGCTAACTATGGCTACACCTTC. Translation gives CASSQGEANYGYTF.

The V and J genes are TRBV5-1 and TRBJ1-2; TRBD1 agrees at 11 bases. Germline V lookup: CDR1 SGHRS, CDR2 YFSETQ. The CDR3 length is 14 residues. Trimming at V came to 5 bases and at J to 8 bases, leaving 8 bases not matched to a gene. This chain's CDR3 is CASSTGQGAEGYTF. DNA of the CDR3: TGCGCCAGCAGTACAGGACAGGGGGCGGAAGGCTACACCTTC. Drawing the rest from reference TRBV5-1 and TRBJ1-2, the complete variable domain is KAGVTQTPRYLIKTRGQQVTLSCSPISGHRSVSWYQQTPGQGLQFLFEYFSETQRNKGNFPGRFSGRQFSNSRSEMNVSTLELGDSALYLCASSTGQGAEGYTFGSGTRLTVV.

This clonotype occurred a few times. The gene calls are TRBV4-2 and TRBJ2-1; possible D gene TRBD2, 5 bases. Trimming removed 3 bases from V and 7 bases from J, with 16 bases in between. From germline, CDR1 is LGHNA and CDR2 YNFKEQ. CDR3 length equals 15 residues. CDR3 region: CASSHRSRGGNEQFF. CDR3 sequence (DNA): TGTGCCAGCAGCCACCGTTCCCGGGGTGGGAATGAGCAGTTCTTC.

V and J are TRBV20-1 and TRBJ2-3; 8 nucleotides line up with TRBD2. Germline CDR1 reads DFQATT; CDR2 reads SNEGSKA (reference sequence). The J segment lost 6 bases and the V segment lost 3 bases, leaving 5 bases of the junction unmatched. The CDR3 spans 13 residues. CDR3 amino acids: CSASGGALDTQYF. The CDR3 DNA follows: TGCAGTGCTAGCGGGGGGGCCCTGGATACGCAGTATTTT.

To note about this clonotype: The junction differs from germline at one of its ends, possibly a read error. The CDR3 is CAISPQVIDNIQYF. CDR3 nucleotide sequence: TGTGCCATCAGCCCCCAGGTGATAGATAACATTCAGTACTTC. This chain links TRBV11-2 with TRBJ2-4; D is unresolved. Germline V gives CDR1 SGHAT, CDR2 FQNNGV. The CDR3 length is 14 residues.

This chain joins TRBV5-5 and TRBJ2-4; D gene ambiguous. CDR1 is SGHKS and CDR2 is YYEKEE in the germline V gene (reference sequence). Trimming cost V 0 bases and J 4 bases, with 11 bases left between them. The CDR3 runs to 15 residues. The CDR3 spells CASSLGVGMKNIQYF. CDR3 nucleotide sequence: TGTGCCAGCAGCTTGGGAGTTGGGATGAAAAACATTCAGTACTTC. Full variable domain (missing parts from reference TRBV5-5 and TRBJ2-4): DAGVTQSPTHLIKTRGQQVTLRCSPISGHKSVSWYQQVLGQGPQFIFQYYEKEERGRGNFPDRFSARQFPNYSSELNVNALLLGDSALYLCASSLGVGMKNIQYFGAGTRLSVL.

This clonotype was counted only a few times. The chain links TRBV10-2 to TRBJ2-7; D remains ambiguous. The ends were cut back, 2 bases at V and 5 bases at J, with 4 bases in the middle. The CDR3 is made up of 11 amino acids. CDR1 and CDR2 (germline): WSHSY, SAAADI. Here the CDR3 DNA reads TGCGCCAGCAGTGAGGTTCACGAGCAGTACTTC. Protein product: CASSEVHEQYF.